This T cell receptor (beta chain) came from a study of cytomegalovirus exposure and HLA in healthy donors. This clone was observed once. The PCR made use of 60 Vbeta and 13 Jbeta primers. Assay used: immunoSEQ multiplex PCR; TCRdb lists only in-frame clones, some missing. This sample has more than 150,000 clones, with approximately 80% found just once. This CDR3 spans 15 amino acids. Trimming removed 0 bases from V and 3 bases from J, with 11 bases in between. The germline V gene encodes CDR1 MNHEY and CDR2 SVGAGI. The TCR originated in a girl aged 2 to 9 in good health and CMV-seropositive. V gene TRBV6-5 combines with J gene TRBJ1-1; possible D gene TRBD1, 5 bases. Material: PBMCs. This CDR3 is CASSYSPGMDTEAFF. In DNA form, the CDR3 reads TGTGCCAGCAGTTACTCGCCAGGGATGGACACTGAAGCTTTCTTT.